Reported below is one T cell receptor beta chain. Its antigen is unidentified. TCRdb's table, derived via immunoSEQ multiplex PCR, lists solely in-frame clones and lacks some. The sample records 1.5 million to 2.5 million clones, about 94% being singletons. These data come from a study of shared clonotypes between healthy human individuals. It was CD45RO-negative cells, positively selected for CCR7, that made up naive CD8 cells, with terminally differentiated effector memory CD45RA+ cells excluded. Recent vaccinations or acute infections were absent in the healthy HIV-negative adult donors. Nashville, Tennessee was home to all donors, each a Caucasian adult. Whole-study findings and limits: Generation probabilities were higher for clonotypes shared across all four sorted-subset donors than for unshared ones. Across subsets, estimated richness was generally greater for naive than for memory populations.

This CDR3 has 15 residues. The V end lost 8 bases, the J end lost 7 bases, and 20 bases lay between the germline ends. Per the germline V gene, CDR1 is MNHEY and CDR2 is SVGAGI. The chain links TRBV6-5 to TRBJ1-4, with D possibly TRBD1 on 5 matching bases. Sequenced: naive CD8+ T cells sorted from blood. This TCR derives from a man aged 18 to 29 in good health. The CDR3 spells CASYGGSSRGEKLFF. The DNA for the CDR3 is TGTGCCAGCTACGGGGGGTCTTCTCGGGGTGAAAAACTGTTTTTT.